The source of this TCR beta chain is a study of molecular identifiers for immune sequencing clone quantification. General study results and limits: The sizes of highly expanded clones could be underestimated when identical TCR molecules share a barcode. Clones of above 20 RNA copies carried over 98% of effector molecules; in naive cells they carried under 1%.

One entry per CDR3 protein results from TCRdb running MiXCR on the PCR reads. The data show some 40,000 distinct CDR3 sequences, with 24% seen just once and around 0.98% held by the top ten. This CDR3 comprises 14 residues. Germline values: CDR1 SGHTA, CDR2 FQGNSA. In regard to this clonotype: Its antigen remains unidentified. The junction differs from germline at one of its ends, possibly a read error.

The sequencing input was naive CD8+ T cells from blood, with Jurkat cell RNA spiked in. Noted subset: FACS-sorted CD8+CD4-CCR7+CD45RA+ naive T cells. The receptor was isolated from a human donor in good health. Some libraries in this study had Jurkat cell RNA spiked in. V usage is TRBV7-2 and J usage is TRBJ1-1, with D hard to call. Written as DNA, the CDR3 is TGTGCCGGCAGCCTAGAGGTTGGTTACCCTGGGGCTTTCTTT. Protein: CAGSLEVGYPGAFF. Drawing the rest from reference TRBV7-2 and TRBJ1-1, the complete variable domain is GAGVSQSPSNKVTEKGKDVELRCDPISGHTALYWYRQSLGQGLEFLIYFQGNSAPDKSGLPSDRFSAERTGGSVSTLTIQRTQQEDSAVYLCAGSLEVGYPGAFFGQGTRLTVV.